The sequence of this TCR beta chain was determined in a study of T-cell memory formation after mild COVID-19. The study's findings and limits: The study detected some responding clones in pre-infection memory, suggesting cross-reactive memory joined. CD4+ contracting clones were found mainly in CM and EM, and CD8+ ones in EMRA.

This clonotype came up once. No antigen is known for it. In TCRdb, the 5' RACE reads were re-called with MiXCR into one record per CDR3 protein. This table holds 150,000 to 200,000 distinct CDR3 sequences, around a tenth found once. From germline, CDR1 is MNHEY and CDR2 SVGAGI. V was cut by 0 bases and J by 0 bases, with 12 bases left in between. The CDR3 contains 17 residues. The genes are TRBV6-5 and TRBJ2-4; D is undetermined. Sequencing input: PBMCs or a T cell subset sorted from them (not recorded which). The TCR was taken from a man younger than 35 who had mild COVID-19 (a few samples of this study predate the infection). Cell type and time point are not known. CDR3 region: CASSYSRLTRAKNIQYF. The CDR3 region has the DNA TGTGCCAGCAGTTACTCGAGGCTGACTCGAGCCAAAAACATTCAGTACTTC.